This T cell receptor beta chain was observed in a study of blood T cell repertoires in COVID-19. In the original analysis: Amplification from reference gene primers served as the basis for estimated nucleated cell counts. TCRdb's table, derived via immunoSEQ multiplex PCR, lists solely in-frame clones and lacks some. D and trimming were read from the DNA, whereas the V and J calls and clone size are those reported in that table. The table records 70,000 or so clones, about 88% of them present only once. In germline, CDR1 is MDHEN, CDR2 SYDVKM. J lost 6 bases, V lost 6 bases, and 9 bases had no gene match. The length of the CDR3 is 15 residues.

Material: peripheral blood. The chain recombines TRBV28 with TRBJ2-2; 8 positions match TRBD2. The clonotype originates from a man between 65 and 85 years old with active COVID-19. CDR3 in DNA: TGTGCCAGCAGCTTGGGACTAGAAAGGGCCGGGGAGCTGTTTTTT. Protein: CASSLGLERAGELFF.